These 24 T cell receptor beta chains came from one sample sequenced in a study of cytomegalovirus exposure and HLA in healthy donors. The PCR ran on 60 Vbeta and 13 Jbeta primers. Only in-frame clones appear in the TCRdb table, and some are missing; sequencing was by immunoSEQ multiplex PCR. The data hold roughly 130,000 clones, with less than 85% observed a single time. Sequenced sample: PBMCs. Receptor source: a man aged 18 to 30 in good health and CMV-seropositive.

The CDR3 sequence: CASTTIGLAKNIQYF. CDR3 coding DNA: TGTGCCAGCACCACCATCGGTCTAGCCAAAAACATTCAGTACTTC. This chain links TRBV28 with TRBJ2-4, with D hard to call. Germline V gives CDR1 MDHEN, CDR2 SYDVKM. CDR3 length equals 15 residues. V lost 7 bases to trimming and J lost 0 bases, with 13 bases between them.

Notes on this clone: Relative to the germline gene, one junction end is altered; a read error may explain this. The chain uses TRBV15 and TRBJ2-7, with D maybe TRBD1 (5 bases). The CDR3 contains 15 residues. Germline V gene sequence: CDR1 LNHNV, CDR2 YYDKDF (reference sequence). The CDR3 sequence: CATSREVTGAYEQCF. In DNA form, the CDR3 reads TGTGCCACCAGCAGAGAAGTAACAGGCGCCTACGAGCAGTGCTTC.

Points on this clone: One junction end does not reproduce the germline sequence, and a read error may be involved. The chain joins TRBV7-3 to TRBJ1-1; D is uncertain. The CDR3 contains 13 residues. Per germline, CDR1 SGHTA and CDR2 FQGTGA. The CDR3 reads CASSSDGNTEASF. CDR3 coding DNA: TGTGCCAGCAGCTCAGACGGGAACACTGAAGCTTCCTTT.

V and J are TRBV7-2 and TRBJ2-7, with D possibly being TRBD1 (5 bases). V lost 3 bases and J lost 9, with 12 bases in between. The CDR3 is 12 amino acids. CDR1 and CDR2 from the germline V gene are SGHTA and FQGNSA. The CDR3: CASSFLQGWQYF. CDR3 nucleotide sequence: TGTGCCAGCAGCTTCCTTCAGGGTTGGCAGTACTTC.

The chain has TRBV5-6 and TRBJ2-1, with 7 nucleotides matching TRBD1. Germline CDR1 is SGHDT and CDR2 is YYEEEE. CDR3 length equals 14 residues. V lost 3 bases to trimming and J lost 4 bases; unmatched junction nucleotides: 4. Here the CDR3 reads CASSWGQKYNEQFF. In DNA, the CDR3 is TGTGCCAGCAGCTGGGGACAGAAATACAATGAGCAGTTCTTC.

The gene calls are TRBV19 and TRBJ2-5; perhaps TRBD1 as D (5 bases). V was shortened by 4 bases and J by 5 bases, with 8 bases between the two germline ends. The germline CDR1 and CDR2 sequences are LNHDA and SQIVND (reference sequence). CDR3 length: 12 amino acids. The CDR3 sequence: CASSTRQETQYF. The CDR3, as DNA: TGTGCCAGTAGTACCAGACAGGAGACCCAGTACTTC. Looking up the rest from reference TRBV19 and TRBJ2-5 gives the full variable domain: DGGITQSPKYLFRKEGQNVTLSCEQNLNHDAMYWYRQDPGQGLRLIYYSQIVNDFQKGDIAEGYSVSREKKESFPLTVTSAQKNPTAFYLCASSTRQETQYFGPGTRLLVL.

The V and J genes are TRBV2 and TRBJ2-2; the match to TRBD1 covers 8 bases. The CDR3 covers 15 residues. The ends lost 8 bases at V and 5 bases at J; junction bases unmatched: 10. The germline CDR1 and CDR2 sequences are SNHLY and FYNNEI. The CDR3 nucleotides read TGTGCCAGCGTGTCTAGGACAGGGCGGACCGGGGAGCTGTTTTTT. It translates to CASVSRTGRTGELFF. Full variable domain (outside the CDR3, taken from reference TRBV2 and TRBJ2-2): EPEVTQTPSHQVTQMGQEVILRCVPISNHLYFYWYRQILGQKVEFLVSFYNNEISEKSEIFDDQFSVERPDGSNFTLKIRSTKLEDSAMYFCASVSRTGRTGELFFGEGSRLTVL.

The DNA for the CDR3 is TGTGCCAGCAGCTCCGGGACAGGAGACTACGAGCAGTACTTC. Translation gives CASSSGTGDYEQYF. The chain recombines TRBV6-6 with TRBJ2-7; 8 positions match TRBD1. Germline assignment: CDR1 MNHNY and CDR2 SVGAGI (reference sequence). The CDR3 spans 14 residues. Germline trimming cut 6 bases from V and 3 bases from J; bases unmatched to any gene: 7.

J is TRBJ2-1 and V is TRBV30, with 9 nucleotides matching TRBD1. The CDR3 extends over 15 amino acids. Trimming took 3 bases from V and 4 from J; bases not matched to a gene: 7. Germline CDR1 reads GTSNPN; CDR2 reads SVGIG (reference sequence). CDR3 protein: CAWSQGQGIYNEQFF. The CDR3 bases are TGTGCCTGGAGCCAGGGACAGGGCATATACAATGAGCAGTTCTTC.

The chain links TRBV18 to TRBJ1-5, with 9 bases that match TRBD1. This CDR3 is 15 amino acids long. V trimming: 2 bases; J trimming: 3 bases; junction bases outside the gene matches: 2. CDR1 and CDR2 (germline): KGHSH, LQKENI. The CDR3 DNA is TGTGCCAGCTCACCAGGACAGGGGCACAATCAGCCCCAGCATTTT. Its translation is CASSPGQGHNQPQHF.

This chain links TRBV7-6 with TRBJ1-3; D may be TRBD1 (6 bases). V was shortened by 2 bases and J by 4 bases, with 15 bases between the two germline ends. From germline, CDR1 is SGHVS and CDR2 FNYEAQ. The CDR3 has 16 residues. CDR3 sequence: CASSLTPAGTGNTIYF. The CDR3 nucleotides are TGTGCCAGCAGCTTAACCCCGGCAGGGACAGGAAACACCATATATTTT.

A single count supports this clone. The chain carries TRBV2 and TRBJ1-6; no clear D. This CDR3 has 13 residues. V was shortened by 5 bases and J by 14 bases, with 16 bases between the two germline ends. The germline V gene has CDR1 SNHLY and CDR2 FYNNEI. DNA for the CDR3: TGTGCCAGCAGTCCCGGACCGTACGGGGCCCTCCACTTT. Amino acid sequence: CASSPGPYGALHF.

The count of this clone is one. The CDR3 DNA is TGTGCCAGCTCACCCGGGATCGGGACAGGGGGTAAGCAGTACTTC. Translating gives CASSPGIGTGGKQYF. The chain is built from TRBV18 and TRBJ2-7, with 11 nucleotides matching TRBD1. Losses at the gene ends were 3 bases for V and 8 bases for J; bases not matched to a gene: 9. The CDR3 covers 15 residues. Germline assignment: CDR1 KGHSH and CDR2 LQKENI.

The chain is built from TRBV5-1 and TRBJ1-4, with 9 bases aligning to TRBD1. Per the germline V gene, CDR1 is SGHRS and CDR2 is YFSETQ. The CDR3 is 14 amino acids. Trimming cost V 5 bases and J 10 bases; bases outside gene matches: 9. DNA for the CDR3: TGCGCCAGCAGAGCCCACAGGGGGCCGGGAAAACTGTTTTTT. It encodes CASRAHRGPGKLFF.

The chain carries TRBV19 and TRBJ2-2; the D gene is possibly TRBD2 (6 bases). This CDR3 has 15 amino acids. Looked up from germline, CDR1 is LNHDA and CDR2 is SQIVND (reference sequence). Between the trimmed V and J ends, which lost 7 bases and 4 bases, there was a span of 16 bases. In DNA, the CDR3 is TGTGCCAGTACCCTAGGAGGGTCGGGCACCGGGGAGCTGTTTTTT. Protein product: CASTLGGSGTGELFF.

The CDR3 DNA sequence: TGTGCCATCAGTGAAGGGGACAGGGTCACAGATACGCAGTATTTT. Amino acids: CAISEGDRVTDTQYF. This chain connects TRBV10-3 to TRBJ2-3, with 9 bases fitting TRBD1. Germline V gene sequence: CDR1 ENHRY, CDR2 SYGVKD. The CDR3 sequence is 15 residues long. Trimming at V came to 3 bases and at J to 2 bases, leaving 3 bases not matched to a gene.

The rearrangement joins TRBV7-2 to TRBJ2-1; possible D gene TRBD2, 6 bases. The length of the CDR3 is 15 residues. The V end lost 1 base, the J end lost 7 bases, and 14 bases lay between the germline ends. CDR1 is SGHTA and CDR2 is FQGNSA in the germline V gene. The CDR3 region has the DNA TGTGCCAGCAGCTTAGGCGGGGATCTCAGAAATGAGCAGTTCTTC. Protein: CASSLGGDLRNEQFF.

The chain is built from TRBV29-1 and TRBJ1-5, with D perhaps matching TRBD1 (6 bases). Trimming took 3 bases from V and 6 from J, leaving 12 bases between them. CDR1 and CDR2 (germline): SQVTM, ANQGSEA. The CDR3 is made up of 13 amino acids. The CDR3 sequence: CSVDRGVGQPQHF. CDR3 sequence (DNA): TGCAGCGTTGACAGGGGAGTGGGTCAGCCCCAGCATTTT.

This chain links TRBV7-9 with TRBJ1-1; 11 bases are shared with TRBD1. From germline, CDR1 is SEHNR and CDR2 FQNEAQ (reference sequence). This CDR3 is built from 16 residues. V gave up 5 bases and J gave up 5 bases; unmatched junction bases: 10. The CDR3, as DNA: TGTGCCAGCAGCCCACGGACAGGGGGCAGGGGAACTGAAGCTTTCTTT. Translating gives CASSPRTGGRGTEAFF.

The gene calls are TRBV5-6 and TRBJ2-3; D is ambiguous. CDR1 and CDR2 from the germline V gene are SGHDT and YYEEEE. Trimming pared 3 bases from V and 4 bases from J, leaving 6 bases between. The CDR3 is 12 amino acids. CDR3 DNA: TGTGCCAGCAGCTGGCTGGCAGATACGCAGTATTTT. Its protein product is CASSWLADTQYF.

The rearrangement links TRBV5-4 to TRBJ1-2; 10 bases are a match to TRBD1. V gave up 3 bases and J gave up 4 bases; unmatched junction bases: 9. The germline V gene has CDR1 SGHNT and CDR2 YYREEE (reference sequence). This CDR3 has 16 residues. The CDR3 bases are TGTGCCAGCAGCTCCCGGGACAGGGGACCATCCTATGGCTACACCTTC. Translating gives CASSSRDRGPSYGYTF.

The chain carries TRBV18 and TRBJ2-4; 7 bases agree with TRBD1. Trimming removed 6 bases from V and 7 bases from J; junction bases left unmatched: 15. From germline, CDR1 is KGHSH and CDR2 LQKENI. The length of the CDR3 is 16 residues. The CDR3 loop is CASSPPDRANRNIQYF. DNA for the CDR3: TGTGCCAGCTCGCCCCCCGACAGGGCGAATCGGAACATTCAGTACTTC.

This clone showed up just a few times. The CDR3 coding sequence is TGTGCCAGCAGTTTCCCCCCAGTATACGAGCAGTACTTC. Residues: CASSFPPVYEQYF. The V call is TRBV28, the J call TRBJ2-7; D uncertain. The germline V gene encodes CDR1 MDHEN and CDR2 SYDVKM. The CDR3 loop spans 13 amino acids. Trimming shortened V by 3 bases and J by 4 bases, and 10 bases separated the two germline ends.

This clone was found a few times. The chain uses TRBV5-1 and TRBJ2-5; 7 positions match TRBD1. Germline assignment: CDR1 SGHRS and CDR2 YFSETQ. The CDR3 loop spans 13 amino acids. The V gene end was trimmed by 3 bases and the J gene end by 1 base; junction bases not matched to a gene: 0. CDR3 sequence: CASSWDSQETQYF. The CDR3 region has the DNA TGCGCCAGCAGCTGGGACAGCCAAGAGACCCAGTACTTC.